These 26 T cell receptor beta chains were all obtained from the same sample, sequenced in a study of post-analysis software for immune sequencing data. Study-wide points: Five or six TRBV segments were significantly more frequent in patients than in controls. TRBV5-6, TRBV5-1 and TRBV20-1 were among these segments.

Presence of unique molecular identifiers characterized the TCR beta cDNA libraries. Each CDR3 protein is one row after TCRdb ran MiXCR on the PCR reads. The table records about 200,000 distinct CDR3 sequences, 29% of them present only once. No antigen is known for these receptors. Source material: blood. Receptors originate from a girl under 18 with multiple sclerosis.

The chain has TRBV11-2 and TRBJ2-4; 7 bases match TRBD2. TRBJ2-7 explains the end of the DNA better; the J call may be wrong. The CDR3 is 13 residues long. Germline V CDR1 and CDR2: SGHAT, FQNNGV. The chain's CDR3 is CASSLVGRDEQYF. CDR3 nucleotides: TGTGCCAGCAGCTTAGTGGGGAGGGACGAGCAGTACTTC.

As for this clonotype: A much larger clone is a single base away; this may be a read error. CDR3 region: CASHRVGTDYYGYTF. DNA for the CDR3: TGTGCCAGCCACCGGGTGGGCACAGACTACTATGGCTACACCTTC. The chain joins TRBV13 to TRBJ1-2; D unclear. Looked up from germline, CDR1 is PRHDT and CDR2 is FYEKMQ (reference sequence). This CDR3 has 15 residues. V was trimmed by 8 bases and J by 3 bases, leaving 19 bases between them. The whole variable domain, remainder taken from reference TRBV13 and TRBJ1-2, is AAGVIQSPRHLIKEKRETATLKCYPIPRHDTVYWYQQGPGQDPQFLISFYEKMQSDKGSIPDRFSAQQFSDYHSELNMSSLELGDSALYFCASHRVGTDYYGYTFGSGTRLTVV.

This clonotype came up many times. The gene calls are TRBV7-9 and TRBJ2-7; a possible D gene is TRBD1 (6 bases). V was shortened by 5 bases and J by 3 bases, with 17 bases between the two germline ends. Germline-derived CDR1 and CDR2 are SEHNR and FQNEAQ (reference sequence). The CDR3 covers 15 residues. The CDR3 region is CASSGRTASSYEQYF. CDR3 DNA: TGTGCCAGCAGCGGCAGGACAGCTTCAAGCTACGAGCAGTACTTC.

This clonotype was seen once. A read error may be the cause here, since a much bigger clone is one base away. The CDR3 reads CASSQGLATYNEQYF. The DNA for the CDR3 is TGTGCCAGCAGCCAAGGACTAGCGACCTACAATGAGCAGTACTTC. This chain joins TRBV7-2 and TRBJ2-1, with 9 bases identical to TRBD2. The end of the DNA is better explained by TRBJ2-7, so the J call may be wrong. CDR1 is SGHTA, CDR2 FQGNSA, per germline. The CDR3 runs to 15 residues.

This clonotype occurred once. The chain has TRBV3-1 and TRBJ2-4, with D possibly called TRBD1 or TRBD2 (5 bases each). Trimming took 1 base from V and 13 from J, leaving 11 bases between them. Germline CDR1 and CDR2: LGHDT and YNNKEL (reference sequence). The length of the CDR3 is 12 residues. CDR3 sequence: CASSQGDAGQYF. CDR3 nucleotides: TGTGCCAGCAGCCAAGGGGACGCCGGGCAGTACTTC.

V usage is TRBV20-1 and J usage is TRBJ2-5, with D perhaps TRBD1 (5 bases). Trimming cost V 7 bases and J 1 base, with 13 bases left between them. This CDR3 region has 13 residues. Germline lookup yields CDR1 DFQATT and CDR2 SNEGSKA (reference sequence). CDR3 nucleotide sequence: TGCAGTGGAACAAGGACATCCCAAGAGACCCAGTACTTC. Translating gives CSGTRTSQETQYF.

This clonotype was detected many times. The rearrangement uses TRBV29-1 and TRBJ2-7; 8 nucleotides match TRBD1. CDR1 is SQVTM, CDR2 ANQGSEA, per germline. CDR3 length equals 12 residues. The V gene end was trimmed by 7 bases and the J gene end by 1 base; junction bases not matched to a gene: 3. The CDR3 protein is CSAGQGSYEQYF. Here the CDR3 DNA reads TGCAGCGCTGGACAGGGATCCTACGAGCAGTACTTC.

The V call is TRBV27, the J call TRBJ1-6, with TRBD1 as a possible D gene (5 bases). V was pared by 4 bases and J by 12 bases, with 19 bases between. Per germline, CDR1 MNHEY and CDR2 SMNVEV (reference sequence). This CDR3 contains 15 residues. DNA of the CDR3: TGTGCCAGCAGTTCGGGCGGGGCCCGTGAGGTACCCCTCCACTTT. Its protein product is CASSSGGAREVPLHF.

The gene calls are TRBV4-1 and TRBJ2-2; D possibly corresponds to TRBD1 (5 bases). This CDR3 has 16 residues. The V end lost 0 bases, the J end lost 5 bases, and 13 bases lay between the germline ends. Germline loops: CDR1 MGHRA, CDR2 YSYEKL. In DNA, the CDR3 is TGCGCCAGCAGCCAAGATCGGTCGGCAGGGACCGGGGAGCTGTTTTTT. This gives the protein CASSQDRSAGTGELFF.

For this clonotype: A read error is possible here, since a much larger clone lies one base away. The V gene is TRBV11-2, the J gene TRBJ2-7; tentatively, D is TRBD2 (5 bases). The tail of the sequence fits TRBJ2-5 better, so the J call may be wrong. Germline CDR1 reads SGHAT; CDR2 reads FQNNGV. The CDR3 extends over 13 amino acids. CDR3 residues: CACSFGEGETQYF. In DNA, the CDR3 is TGTGCCTGCAGCTTCGGGGAAGGAGAGACCCAGTACTTC.

Comments on this clonotype: Being one base from a much bigger clone, this may be a read error. The chain employs TRBV4-1 and TRBJ2-7, with no clear D. The CDR3 is made up of 15 amino acids. Germline values: CDR1 MGHRA, CDR2 YSYEKL. CDR3 sequence reads: CVSSQEFAVSYEQYF. In DNA, the CDR3 is TGCGTCAGCAGCCAAGAGTTCGCGGTCTCCTACGAGCAGTACTTC.

The rearrangement joins TRBV2 to TRBJ2-7, with 8 positions matching TRBD2. This CDR3 has 14 amino acids. Germline CDR1 SNHLY, CDR2 FYNNEI. After removal of 7 bases from V and 0 bases from J, the junction contained 5 bases not matched to a gene. The CDR3 sequence is CASTQREISYEQYF. CDR3 DNA sequence: TGTGCCAGCACCCAGCGGGAGATCTCCTACGAGCAGTACTTC. The variable domain in full, with the rest retrieved from reference TRBV2 and TRBJ2-7, is EPEVTQTPSHQVTQMGQEVILRCVPISNHLYFYWYRQILGQKVEFLVSFYNNEISEKSEIFDDQFSVERPDGSNFTLKIRSTKLEDSAMYFCASTQREISYEQYFGPGTRLTVT.

Concerning this clonotype itself: A read error may explain this, as a much larger clone is one base away. The V call is TRBV6-5, the J call TRBJ1-1; tentative D call: TRBD1 (5 bases). CDR1 is MNHEY and CDR2 is SVGAGI in the germline V gene. V lost 10 bases and J lost 0, with 12 bases in between. The CDR3 is 13 residues long. CDR3 sequence: CATQGTLNTEAFF. CDR3 nucleotides: TGTGCCACCCAGGGCACCCTGAACACTGAAGCTTTCTTT.

This clonotype was seen a handful of times. The rearrangement links TRBV20-1 to TRBJ2-1; 8 nucleotides match TRBD2. Trimming removed 0 bases from V and 7 bases from J; junction bases left unmatched: 8. The CDR3 has 15 amino acids. Germline-derived CDR1 and CDR2 are DFQATT and SNEGSKA (reference sequence). The CDR3 region has the DNA TGCAGTGCTAGAGATCTTTCCGGGACTAGAAATGAGCAGTTCTTC. It encodes CSARDLSGTRNEQFF.

This clonotype was seen at least ten times. The V gene is TRBV13, the J gene TRBJ1-2, with a tentative D call TRBD1 (5 bases). The V gene's germline CDR1 is PRHDT and CDR2 FYEKMQ (reference sequence). Trimming shortened V by 5 bases and J by 5 bases, and 21 bases separated the two germline ends. There are 16 residues in the CDR3. CDR3 amino acids: CASSTSTGTHGYGYTF. In DNA, the CDR3 is TGTGCCAGCAGCACCTCAACCGGGACCCATGGGTATGGCTACACCTTC.

The chain joins TRBV20-1 to TRBJ2-6; 12 nucleotides agree with TRBD1. The J segment lost 2 bases and the V segment lost 3 bases, leaving 8 bases of the junction unmatched. This CDR3 spans 18 amino acids. Germline V gene sequence: CDR1 DFQATT, CDR2 SNEGSKA (reference sequence). CDR3 DNA sequence: TGCAGTGCTAGGGGGACAGGGGGCGCAAGCGCTGGGGCCAACGTCCTGACTTTC. It encodes CSARGTGGASAGANVLTF.

This clonotype has a count of ten or more. The gene calls are TRBV5-1 and TRBJ1-2, with D possibly being TRBD1 (6 bases). This CDR3 has 14 amino acids. Germline values: CDR1 SGHRS, CDR2 YFSETQ. V shed 4 bases and J shed 7 bases, with 17 bases lying between them. CDR3: CASSGRGQGLGYTF. DNA of the CDR3: TGCGCCAGCAGCGGCCGGGGGCAGGGGCTTGGCTACACCTTC.

This clonotype was seen a handful of times. The genes are TRBV7-9 and TRBJ2-2; D gene unclear. The CDR3 has 14 residues. With 1 base removed from V and 7 bases from J, the gap between germline ends came to 10 bases. The germline CDR1 and CDR2 sequences are SEHNR and FQNEAQ (reference sequence). CDR3 nucleotides: TGTGCCAGCAGCTTAGTTGCCCGAAGCGGGGAGCTGTTTTTT. Translated: CASSLVARSGELFF.

The V and J genes are TRBV20-1 and TRBJ1-4; no clear D gene. CDR3 length: 13 residues. V lost 7 bases to trimming and J lost 7 bases, with 16 bases between them. Germline V gene sequence: CDR1 DFQATT, CDR2 SNEGSKA (reference sequence). In nucleotides, the CDR3 is TGCAGTGGTATTCAGTCGGGGAGTGAAAAACTGTTTTTT. Amino acid sequence: CSGIQSGSEKLFF.

As regards this clonotype: With a much larger clone just one base away, this may be a read error. The J gene is TRBJ2-1, the V gene TRBV24-1; 9 bases align to TRBD2. CDR3 length equals 19 residues. In germline, CDR1 is KGHDR, CDR2 SFDVKD. CDR3 in amino acids: CTTSDSRQGSSGAYNEQFF. The CDR3 bases are TGTACCACCAGTGATTCGCGGCAGGGCTCTAGCGGGGCCTACAATGAGCAGTTCTTC.

The chain couples TRBV20-1 to TRBJ2-4; 8 bases are a match to TRBD2. The V segment lost 3 bases and the J segment 2 bases; nucleotides outside the gene matches: 9. CDR1 and CDR2 (germline): DFQATT, SNEGSKA (reference sequence). The length of the CDR3 is 16 residues. CDR3 bases: TGCAGTGCTAGTACGGTCCGGGAGGGGTCCAAAAACATTCAGTACTTC. Translated: CSASTVREGSKNIQYF.

This chain uses TRBV6-5 with TRBJ2-7; possibly TRBD1 or TRBD2 for D (5 bases each). With 2 bases removed from V and 4 bases from J, the gap between germline ends came to 12 bases. CDR1 is MNHEY and CDR2 is SVGAGI in the germline V gene. This CDR3 region has 14 residues. The CDR3 nucleotides read TGTGCCAGCAGTTACGTGGGGGAGAAGTACGAGCAGTACTTC. It translates to CASSYVGEKYEQYF.

This clonotype has a handful of counts. The rearrangement uses TRBV5-1 and TRBJ1-1, with a tentative D call TRBD1 (5 bases). The CDR3 runs 15 residues. Germline CDR1 is SGHRS and CDR2 is YFSETQ. Trimming shortened V by 0 bases and J by 5 bases, and 14 bases separated the two germline ends. CDR3 sequence: CASSLAPGRGTEAFF. CDR3 coding DNA: TGCGCCAGCAGCTTGGCCCCGGGGAGGGGAACTGAAGCTTTCTTT.

J is TRBJ2-7 and V is TRBV5-1; D remains unclear. With 0 bases removed from V and 7 bases from J, the gap between germline ends came to 11 bases. In germline, CDR1 is SGHRS, CDR2 YFSETQ. The CDR3 runs to 13 residues. The CDR3 bases are TGCGCCAGCAGCTTGGGCCCAGACAATGAGCAGTACTTC. This gives the protein CASSLGPDNEQYF.

This clonotype was counted at least ten times. V is TRBV12-3 or TRBV12-4 and J is TRBJ2-1; 7 positions agree with TRBD1. J gave up 8 bases and V 6 bases, and 4 bases lay outside the gene matches. The CDR3 covers 12 residues. CDR3 sequence (DNA): TGTGCCAGCAGGAACAGGGGACATGAGCAGTTCTTC. Translation gives CASRNRGHEQFF.

A note on this clonotype: A read error is likely, as this CDR3 ends without the conserved phenylalanine or tryptophan. The chain is built from TRBV29-1 and TRBJ1-2, with a possible D match to TRBD1 (5 bases). This CDR3 spans 12 amino acids. V dropped 4 bases and J dropped 3 bases, with 9 bases sitting between them. Germline V CDR1 and CDR2: SQVTM, ANQGSEA. As DNA, the CDR3 is TGCAGCGTTGGGCAGGGTGACTATGGCTACACCATC. As protein: CSVGQGDYGYTI.